The following is a T cell receptor beta chain sequence with its context. The specificity of this receptor is unknown. The record has no base qualities; no much larger clone is one base away. Library prep was done by the immunoSEQ multiplex PCR assay. For the multiplex PCR, a mixture combining 60 forward primers for TCR Vbeta segments and 13 reverse primers for TCR Jbeta segments was used. Amplification of the CDR3 region of rearranged TCR beta genes was performed with a multiplex PCR assay on genomic DNA. The amplified TCR beta libraries were sequenced on the Illumina HiSeq System as 87-base-pair reads. The study's processing was this. Across the 640 or so repertoires, a later analysis counted approximately 83 million unique TCR beta chains, around 11 million of which were shared by at least two donors. Raw reads were error-corrected and collapsed into unique sequences by a nearest-neighbor algorithm in which closely related sequences were merged to remove PCR and sequencing errors. Alignment of CDR3 sequences to IMGT reference sequences was used to assign V, D and J gene segments. For a sequence to be retained, a match of at least six nucleotides to both a V gene segment and a J gene segment was required. A rearrangement was called productive if the CDR3 had no stop codons and remained in frame with V and J, and every other rearrangement was called non-productive. CDR3 was defined according to IMGT convention as the region running from the second conserved V-encoded cysteine to the conserved J-encoded phenylalanine. Sequences without an unambiguous match to a single V gene segment were excluded from the earlier analysis of 500 to 700 of the donors. In an earlier analysis of some 590 of the donors, a V segment was called functional when productive rearrangements were above 56.7%, and segregating when the standard deviation between donors exceeded 5%. A statistical classification framework was developed to diagnose cytomegalovirus status using the catalog of TCR beta chain sequences. In a later analysis, TCR nucleotide sequences were compared against IMGT/GENE-DB human TR gene sequences so that V and J genes could be assigned. In a later analysis, CDR3 sequences and most-parsimonious VDJ recombination scenarios were assigned using the TCRdist pipeline. In a later analysis, each TCR beta chain was defined by its CDR3 amino acid sequence together with its V-gene family, and reads lacking a unique V-gene family were excluded. To address suspected cross-contamination and a sequencing artifact, a later analysis removed under 600 highly shared, low-generation-probability nucleotide sequences. A later analysis calculated a clonal expansion index for each public chain from normalized within-repertoire ranks of inferred template counts. Generation probabilities in a later analysis came from a VDJ recombination model fitted to out-of-frame rearrangements, and those results were checked against IGoR. Hypergeometric tests were used in a later analysis to score TCR-TCR, TCR-HLA and TCR-CMV co-occurrence, with a repertoire-size bias correction applied to the TCR pairs. False discovery rates were estimated in a later analysis by permuting HLA or CMV assignments 20 times. A later analysis grouped co-occurring TCRs with DBSCAN, adding TCRdist sequence similarity when clustering within HLA-allele-positive subsets. Repertoires with fewer than 30,000 or more than 120,000 public chains were left out of co-occurrence clustering, as were a few repertoires with anomalous nucleotide sharing. As stored in TCRdb, this immuneACCESS dataset retains in-frame rearrangements with V and J assigned. A fraction of the clones does not appear; measured against another copy, unresolved V genes explain less than half of the discrepancy, and the remainder lacks a known reason. V, J and clone size derive from that table, while D and trimming were established from the DNA sequence. The sample table lists approximately 170,000 clones, roughly three quarters of them with a count of one. Roughly 7% of the sample is in the top ten clones.

The cohort comprised some 700 healthy bone marrow donors. At the time of sampling, every cohort member was nominally healthy, though immune exposures that went unrecorded were likely present. The donor tested CMV seropositive and was one of the 289 seropositive cohort members. A peripheral blood sample was collected from each donor, and TCR beta sequencing was performed on peripheral blood mononuclear cells. Genomic DNA extraction from the blood cell samples was performed with the Qiagen DNeasy Blood Extraction Kit. The data were obtained in a study of cytomegalovirus exposure and HLA in healthy donors (dated by TCRdb to about 2017). Looking at the study overall: In an earlier analysis of approximately 640 of the donors, around 300 Gb of sequence data and approximately 120 million unique TCR beta sequences from about 179 million T cells were reported. An early release that covered approximately 600 HLA-typed donors contained approximately 320 gigabases of sequencing data and approximately 85 million unique TCR sequences. Among the 398 genotyped donors, under 90% belonged to the genetic ancestry cluster associated with self-reported Caucasian donors. The study was designed to test whether signatures of past pathogen exposure could be identified by cataloging public T cell receptors. The study used immunosequencing to profile the T cell repertoires of 600 to 850 subjects and linked those repertoires to cytomegalovirus serostatus. Along with the approximately 620-subject first cohort, a separate validation cohort of around 110 different subjects was used. High-throughput TCR immunosequencing, statistical association of individual TCRs with disease status, and machine learning were combined to predict cytomegalovirus infection status. To study patterns of TCR occurrence, a later analysis re-analyzed previously published TCR beta repertoires from several hundred donors and added high-resolution HLA genotyping. In the later analysis, no new phenotypic data were used to find candidate immune exposures; instead, reliance was placed on TCR beta sequences and their occurrence across donors. An earlier analysis of approximately 640 of the donors applied high-throughput TCR beta sequencing to assess whether each TCR beta V gene segment acted as functional or pseudogenic. Donor age, sex, ethnicity and CMV serostatus were compiled together with the repertoire data. In a later genetic analysis, genome-wide SNP genotypes for about three fifths of the roughly 670 donors were used, and that subset was treated as a discovery cohort. All discovery cohort repertoires had been generated using a single sequencing platform. Class I and class II HLA loci were covered by the typing at four-digit resolution. Typing coverage varied by locus: about 620-630 donors for A, B, C, DRB1 and DQB1; 522 for DQA1; about 590 for DPA1; approximately 490 for DPB1. Five DR-DQ haplotypes were treated as single units for association and clustering because of strong linkage in the cohort. Across some 400 genotyped donors of the cohort, an average of approximately 220,000 unique TCR beta nucleotide sequences per donor were sequenced, and roughly 17% of those sequences were non-productive.

The CDR3 covers 13 residues, taking in both the cysteine and the phenylalanine. Here the CDR3 DNA is all that survives: 39 bases in frame from base 1. The germline V gene provides CDR1 SGHRS and CDR2 YFSETQ. V was cut back by 5 bases and J by 2 bases, leaving a gap of 10 bases between them. What the authors observed across the whole study: Because HLA typing was unavailable for some donors at each locus, only the typed subset was used in association tests. An earlier analysis of approximately 530 of the donors showed that most TCR beta V segments appeared in productive rearrangements either about 90% or about 30% of the time, which broadly matched IMGT annotations. Because the 87-base-pair reads could not distinguish some IMGT-functional V segments, including TRBV6-2 and TRBV6-3, those segments were excluded. Most CMV-associated TCR beta chains appeared to be HLA-restricted in a later analysis, and the HLA associations seemed to be driven largely by CMV exposure. The authors suggested that the approach could potentially be generalized to other disease states and immunological phenotypes. Most TCR sequences were seen in very few donors, while some public TCRs were found in many individuals. A few of the identified cytomegalovirus-associated TCR beta chains were confirmed in vitro to be specific for cytomegalovirus antigens. Correlated functional status among segregating V segments might be attributable to linkage disequilibrium, but an unknown experimental factor could not be ruled out. A further reported finding was that TCR beta sequences accurately predicted the HLA-A and HLA-B alleles for most subjects in the first cohort. Only TCR beta chains were sequenced in this cohort, and the absence of alpha or paired-chain data limited detectable features. According to a later genetic analysis, donors in an Asian-associated ancestry cluster had fewer N-insertions in productive TCRs than the roughly 700-donor mean. Several of the top co-occurrence clusters appeared to be linked to parvovirus B19, influenza, CMV and Epstein-Barr virus, according to a later analysis. When HLA alleles, especially DR and DQ, strongly co-occurred, attributing TCR associations to individual alleles was difficult. In both the original and validation cohorts, the classifier was reported to diagnose cytomegalovirus status with high specificity and sensitivity. Compared with equally common non-associated chains, HLA-associated TCR beta chains in a later analysis were more clonally expanded and had lower generation probabilities. A total of 150 to 200 TCR beta chains were listed by the study as associated with cytomegalovirus. According to a later analysis, TCR association rates differed among HLA loci, with DRB1 alleles showing the most associated TCRs and HLA-C alleles showing the fewest. For the cohort, immune exposure information was limited to CMV serostatus. A later genetic analysis associated a missense DCLRE1C variant with V-gene and J-gene trimming of TCR beta chains, and an independent cohort replicated the association. Some 15 rarely observed V segments, including chromosome 9 orphons, were excluded from the earlier analysis of approximately 600 of the donors because counts were too low. Roughly uniform sequencing depth across donors was assumed in presence/absence analyses, although this assumption may not hold. Specific HLA alleles were associated with 15,000 to 20,000 TCR beta sequences at a false discovery rate of 0.05 in a later analysis. The sequencing pipeline was judged likely to have produced a cluster of highly shared sequence variants as a technical artifact.

The V gene is TRBV5-1 and the J gene is TRBJ2-5, with the D gene uncertain. Source material: PBMCs. The clonotype was recovered from a woman aged 40 to 50 in good health and CMV-seropositive. Here the CDR3 is given as CASSIPGQETQYF. The DNA sequence is as follows: TGCGCCAGCAGTATTCCAGGACAAGAGACCCAGTACTTC.